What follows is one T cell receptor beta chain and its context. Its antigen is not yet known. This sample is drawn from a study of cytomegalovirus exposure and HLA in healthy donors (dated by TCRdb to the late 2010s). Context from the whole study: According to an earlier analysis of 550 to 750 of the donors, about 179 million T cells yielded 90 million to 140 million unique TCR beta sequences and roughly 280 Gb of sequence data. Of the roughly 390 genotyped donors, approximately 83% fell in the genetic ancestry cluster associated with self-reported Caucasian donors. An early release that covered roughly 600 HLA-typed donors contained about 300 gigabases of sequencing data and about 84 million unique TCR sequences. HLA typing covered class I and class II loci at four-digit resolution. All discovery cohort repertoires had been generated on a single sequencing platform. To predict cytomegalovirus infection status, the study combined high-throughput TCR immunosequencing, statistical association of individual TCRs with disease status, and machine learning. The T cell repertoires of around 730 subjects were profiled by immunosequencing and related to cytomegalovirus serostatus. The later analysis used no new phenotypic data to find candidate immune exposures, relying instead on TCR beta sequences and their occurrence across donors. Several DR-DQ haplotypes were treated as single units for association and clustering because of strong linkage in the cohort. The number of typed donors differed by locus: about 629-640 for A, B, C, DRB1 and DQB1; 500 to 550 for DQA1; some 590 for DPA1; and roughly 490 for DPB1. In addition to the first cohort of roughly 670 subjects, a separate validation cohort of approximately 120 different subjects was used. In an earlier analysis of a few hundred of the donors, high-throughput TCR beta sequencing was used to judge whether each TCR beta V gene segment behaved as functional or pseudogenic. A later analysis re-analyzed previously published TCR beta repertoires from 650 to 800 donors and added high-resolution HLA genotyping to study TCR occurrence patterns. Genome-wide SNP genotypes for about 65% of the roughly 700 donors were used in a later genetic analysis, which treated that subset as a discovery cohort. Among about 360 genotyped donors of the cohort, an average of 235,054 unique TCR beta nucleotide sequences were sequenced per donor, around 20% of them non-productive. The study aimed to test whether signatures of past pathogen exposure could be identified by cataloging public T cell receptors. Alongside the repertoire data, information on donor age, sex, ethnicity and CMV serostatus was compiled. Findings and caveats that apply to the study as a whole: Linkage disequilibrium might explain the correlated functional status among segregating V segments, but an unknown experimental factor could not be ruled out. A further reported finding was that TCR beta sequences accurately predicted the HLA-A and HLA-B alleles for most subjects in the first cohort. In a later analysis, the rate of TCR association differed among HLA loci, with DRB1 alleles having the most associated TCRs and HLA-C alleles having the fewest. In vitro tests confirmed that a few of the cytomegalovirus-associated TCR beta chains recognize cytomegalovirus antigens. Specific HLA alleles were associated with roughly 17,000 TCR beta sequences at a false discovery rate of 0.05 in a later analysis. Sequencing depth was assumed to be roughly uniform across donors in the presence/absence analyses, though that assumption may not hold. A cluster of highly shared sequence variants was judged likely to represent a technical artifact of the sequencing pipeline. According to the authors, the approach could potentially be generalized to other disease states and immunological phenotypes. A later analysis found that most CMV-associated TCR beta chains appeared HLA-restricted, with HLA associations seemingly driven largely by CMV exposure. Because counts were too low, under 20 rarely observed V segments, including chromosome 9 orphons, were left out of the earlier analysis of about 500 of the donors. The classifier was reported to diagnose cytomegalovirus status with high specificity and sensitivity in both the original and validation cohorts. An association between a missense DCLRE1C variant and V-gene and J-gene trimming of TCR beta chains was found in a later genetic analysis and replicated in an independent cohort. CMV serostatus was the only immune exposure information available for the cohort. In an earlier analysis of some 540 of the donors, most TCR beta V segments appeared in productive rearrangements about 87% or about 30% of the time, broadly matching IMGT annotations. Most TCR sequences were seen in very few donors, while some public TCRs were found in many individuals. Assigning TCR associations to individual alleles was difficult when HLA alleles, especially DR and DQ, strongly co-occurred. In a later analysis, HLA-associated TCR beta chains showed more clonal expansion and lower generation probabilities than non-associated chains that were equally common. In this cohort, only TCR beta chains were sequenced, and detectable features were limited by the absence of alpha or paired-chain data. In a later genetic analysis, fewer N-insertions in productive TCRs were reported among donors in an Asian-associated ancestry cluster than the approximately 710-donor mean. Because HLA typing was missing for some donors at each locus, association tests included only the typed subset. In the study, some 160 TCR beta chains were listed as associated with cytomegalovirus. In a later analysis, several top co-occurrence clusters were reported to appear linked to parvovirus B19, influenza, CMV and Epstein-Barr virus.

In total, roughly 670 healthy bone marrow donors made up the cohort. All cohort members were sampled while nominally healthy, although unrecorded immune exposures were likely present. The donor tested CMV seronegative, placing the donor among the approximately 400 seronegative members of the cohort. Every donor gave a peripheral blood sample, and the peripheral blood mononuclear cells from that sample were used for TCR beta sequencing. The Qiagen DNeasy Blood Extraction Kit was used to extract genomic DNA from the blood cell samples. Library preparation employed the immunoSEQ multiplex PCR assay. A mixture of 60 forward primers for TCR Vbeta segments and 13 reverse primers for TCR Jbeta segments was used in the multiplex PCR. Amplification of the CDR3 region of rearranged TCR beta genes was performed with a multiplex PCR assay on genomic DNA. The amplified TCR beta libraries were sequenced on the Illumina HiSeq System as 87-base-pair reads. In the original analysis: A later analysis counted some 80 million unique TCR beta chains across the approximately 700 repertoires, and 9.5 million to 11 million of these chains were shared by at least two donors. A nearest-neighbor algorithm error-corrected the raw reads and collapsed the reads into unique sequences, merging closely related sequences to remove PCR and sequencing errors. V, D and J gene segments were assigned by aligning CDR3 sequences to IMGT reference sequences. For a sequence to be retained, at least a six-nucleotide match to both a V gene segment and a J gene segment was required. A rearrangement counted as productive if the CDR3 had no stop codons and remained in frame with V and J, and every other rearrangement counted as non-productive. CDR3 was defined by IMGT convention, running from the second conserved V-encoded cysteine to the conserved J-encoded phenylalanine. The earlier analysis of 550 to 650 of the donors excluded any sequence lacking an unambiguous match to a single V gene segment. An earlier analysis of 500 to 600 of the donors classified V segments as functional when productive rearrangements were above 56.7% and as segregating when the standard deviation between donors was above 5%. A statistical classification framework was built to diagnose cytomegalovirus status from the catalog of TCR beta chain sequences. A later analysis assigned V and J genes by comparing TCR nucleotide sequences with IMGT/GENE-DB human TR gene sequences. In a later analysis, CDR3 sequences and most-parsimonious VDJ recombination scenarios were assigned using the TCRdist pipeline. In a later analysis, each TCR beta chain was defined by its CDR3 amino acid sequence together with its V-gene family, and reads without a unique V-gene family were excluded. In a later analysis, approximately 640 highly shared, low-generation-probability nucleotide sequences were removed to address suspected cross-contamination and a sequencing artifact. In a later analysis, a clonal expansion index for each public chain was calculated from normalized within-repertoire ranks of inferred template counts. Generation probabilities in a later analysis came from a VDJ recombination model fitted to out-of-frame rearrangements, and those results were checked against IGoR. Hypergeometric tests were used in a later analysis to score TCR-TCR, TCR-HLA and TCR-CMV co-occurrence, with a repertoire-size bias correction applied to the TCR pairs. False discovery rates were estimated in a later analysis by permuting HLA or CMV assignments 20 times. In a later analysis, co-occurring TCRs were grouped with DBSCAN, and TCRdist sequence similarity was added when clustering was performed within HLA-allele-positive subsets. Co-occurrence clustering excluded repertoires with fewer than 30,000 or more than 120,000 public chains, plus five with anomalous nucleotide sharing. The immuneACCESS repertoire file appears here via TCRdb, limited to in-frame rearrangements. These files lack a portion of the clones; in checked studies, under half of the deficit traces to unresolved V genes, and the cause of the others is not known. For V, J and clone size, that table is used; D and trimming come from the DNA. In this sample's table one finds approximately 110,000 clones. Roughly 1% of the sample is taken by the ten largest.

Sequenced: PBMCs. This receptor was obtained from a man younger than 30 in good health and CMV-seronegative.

Here is the DNA: TGTGCCAGCAGCTCATTCGACAGGGGAGATACTGAAGCTTTCTTT. This codes for CASSSFDRGDTEAFF. Recombination joined TRBV7-9 with TRBJ1-1; 8 bases in the junction line up with TRBD1. CDR1 and CDR2 are drawn from the germline V gene (reference sequence): SEHNR, FQNEAQ. The CDR3 holds 15 amino acids from the cysteine to the phenylalanine. Only the CDR3 DNA stays, 45 bases, in frame from base 1. Germline trimming amounts to 4 bases on V and 5 bases on J, with 9 as the count of junction bases outside the gene matches.